This is a list of T cell receptor beta chains from one sample in a study of graft-versus-host responses after intestinal transplantation. This table comes from immunoSEQ multiplex PCR, and its TCRdb copy is limited to in-frame clones, with some not included. This table holds about 85,000 clones, 83% found once. The antigens these receptors bind are not known. The sequencing here drew on unstimulated CD8+ T cells sorted from spleen or lymph node cells, taken before intestinal transplant. Receptor source: a human donor who received an intestinal transplant. CDR3s include the opening cysteine and the closing phenylalanine or tryptophan. The D gene is left open where the match is weak. Expanded clones get a size class; other rows say once, few or many, or leave the size out.

J | size | D | V | CDR3 | DNA
TRBJ1-1 | - | TRBD1 | TRBV28 | CASSVQGDTEAFF | TGTGCCAGCAGTGTACAGGGGGACACTGAAGCTTTCTTT
TRBJ2-7 | - | TRBD2 | TRBV5-6 | CASSLAGGGLYEQYF | TGTGCCAGCAGCTTGGCCGGGGGAGGGCTCTACGAGCAGTACTTC
TRBJ1-1 | once | - | TRBV19 | CASSNPPLGAEAFF | TGTGCCAGTAGTAACCCACCTCTTGGAGCTGAAGCTTTCTTT
TRBJ2-7 | - | TRBD1 | TRBV5-4 | CASSLGDSIDEQYF | TGTGCCAGCAGCTTGGGGGACAGCATAGACGAGCAGTACTTC
TRBJ1-1 | - | TRBD1 | TRBV6-5 | CASSYGTGVPEAFF | TGTGCCAGCAGTTACGGGACAGGGGTTCCTGAAGCTTTCTTT
TRBJ2-7 | - | - | TRBV5-6 | CASSLDFPYEQYF | TGTGCCAGCAGCTTGGACTTCCCCTACGAGCAGTACTTC
TRBJ1-5 | - | - | TRBV19 | CASSTGFGQPQHF | TGTGCCAGTAGCACAGGGTTTGGTCAGCCCCAGCATTTT
TRBJ2-5 | - | - | TRBV15 | CATSRRGAGTNQETQYF | TGTGCCACCAGCAGGAGGGGGGCGGGTACCAACCAAGAGACCCAGTACTTC
TRBJ1-1 | - | - | TRBV20-1 | CSARGGTEAFF | TGCAGTGCTAGGGGGGGCACTGAAGCTTTCTTT
TRBJ1-5 | - | - | TRBV7-2 | CASSLVSGASQPQHF | TGTGCCAGCAGCTTAGTATCTGGGGCGAGTCAGCCCCAGCATTTT
TRBJ2-5 | - | - | TRBV10-1 | CASSDQILPIGTQYF | TGCGCCAGCAGTGACCAAATATTGCCAATAGGGACCCAGTACTTC
TRBJ2-7 | - | - | TRBV11-2 | CASSVFRGVDYEQYF | TGTGCCAGCAGCGTATTCCGAGGTGTGGACTACGAGCAGTACTTC
TRBJ2-4 | - | TRBD2 | TRBV4-1 | CASSQTLAGAPFTKNIQYF | TGCGCCAGCAGCCAAACTCTAGCGGGAGCTCCTTTTACCAAAAACATTCAGTACTTC
TRBJ2-7 | - | - | TRBV7-9 | CASSLVSALSEQYF | TGTGCCAGCAGCTTAGTTTCCGCACTTAGCGAGCAGTACTTC
TRBJ2-5 | few | - | TRBV5-6 | CASSPGPVLKETQYF | TGTGCCAGCAGCCCTGGGCCGGTCCTGAAGGAGACCCAGTACTTC
TRBJ2-7 | - | - | TRBV6-5 | CASMRTHIEQYF | TGTGCCAGCATGAGGACACATATCGAGCAGTACTTC
TRBJ2-7 | few | - | TRBV19 | CASSIAESYEQYF | TGTGCCAGTAGTATTGCGGAATCCTACGAGCAGTACTTC
TRBJ1-1 | - | - | TRBV6-1 | CASTTGEAFF | TGTGCCAGCACGACGGGAGAAGCTTTCTTT
TRBJ1-5 | - | - | TRBV2 | CASRSAQNGNQPQHF | TGTGCCAGCAGGTCGGCTCAAAATGGCAATCAGCCCCAGCATTTT
TRBJ1-5 | - | - | TRBV10-2 | CASSESWGQPQHF | TGCGCCAGCAGTGAGTCCTGGGGACAGCCCCAGCATTTT
TRBJ2-7 | - | - | TRBV6-5 | CASSYAGYEQYF | TGTGCCAGCAGTTATGCCGGCTACGAGCAGTACTTC
TRBJ1-1 | - | - | TRBV6-5 | CASSLAWGNTEAFF | TGTGCCAGCAGTTTGGCCTGGGGGAACACTGAAGCTTTCTTT
TRBJ2-3 | - | - | TRBV27 | CASSPLQNPGTDTQYF | TGTGCCAGCTCCCCACTACAGAACCCGGGGACAGATACGCAGTATTTT
TRBJ1-1 | - | - | TRBV5-1 | CASRRSDTEAFF | TGCGCCAGCAGAAGGTCGGACACTGAAGCTTTCTTT
TRBJ2-5 | - | - | TRBV7-6 | CASSPAGRGQETQYF | TGTGCCAGCAGCCCAGCTGGGCGGGGTCAAGAGACCCAGTACTTC
TRBJ2-3 | - | TRBD1 | TRBV27 | CASSPTVTTGAIDTQYF | TGTGCCAGCAGCCCTACGGTTACTACAGGGGCCATAGATACGCAGTATTTT
TRBJ2-7 | - | - | TRBV27 | CASSLSSTGEQYF | TGTGCCAGCAGTTTATCCTCCACGGGGGAGCAGTACTTC
TRBJ2-5 | once | - | TRBV9 | CASSVGGGGQETQYF | TGTGCCAGCAGCGTAGGAGGAGGAGGCCAAGAGACCCAGTACTTC
TRBJ1-5 | once | TRBD1 | TRBV6-1 | CASSSGQGHQPQHF | TGTGCCAGCAGCTCCGGACAGGGGCATCAGCCCCAGCATTTT
TRBJ1-2 | - | - | TRBV6-1 | CASSETPGIGNYGYTF | TGTGCCAGCAGTGAAACGCCCGGGATAGGAAACTATGGCTACACCTTC
TRBJ2-7 | - | - | TRBV29-1 | CSVEKGGLGSYEQYF | TGCAGCGTTGAAAAAGGAGGCCTCGGGTCTTACGAGCAGTACTTC
TRBJ2-2 | once | TRBD2 | TRBV7-3 | CASSSLTSGFGELFF | TGTGCCAGCAGCTCCCTTACTAGCGGGTTTGGGGAGCTGTTTTTT
TRBJ1-2 | - | - | TRBV25-1 | CASSPGNYGYTF | TGTGCCAGCAGTCCCGGAAACTATGGCTACACCTTC
TRBJ2-5 | - | TRBD1 | TRBV7-4 | CASSFPDRAYF | TGTGCCAGCAGCTTTCCGGACAGGGCCTACTTC
TRBJ2-7 | few | - | TRBV6-5 | CASSYGAGNYEQYF | TGTGCCAGCAGTTACGGGGCAGGGAACTACGAGCAGTACTTC
TRBJ2-5 | - | TRBD1 | TRBV10-2 | CASSTTGKETQYF | TGCGCCAGCAGCACGACAGGGAAGGAGACCCAGTACTTC
TRBJ1-4 | - | - | TRBV6-1 | CASSEWRAREKLFF | TGTGCCAGCAGTGAATGGAGGGCGAGAGAAAAACTGTTTTTT
TRBJ2-1 | - | - | TRBV4-1 | CASSLQGRVSYNEQFF | TGCGCCAGCAGCCTGCAGGGTAGGGTCTCCTACAATGAGCAGTTCTTC
TRBJ2-5 | - | - | TRBV19 | CASSMGEGAGETQYF | TGTGCCAGTAGTATGGGCGAGGGGGCGGGGGAGACCCAGTACTTC
TRBJ2-5 | - | TRBD2 | TRBV18 | CASSPKMGAGRQETQYF | TGTGCCAGCTCACCCAAAATGGGAGCGGGGAGGCAAGAGACCCAGTACTTC